This T cell receptor beta chain originates from a study of T-cell reconstitution after alpha-beta-depleted transplantation in children. The authors prepared the TCRbeta library with unique molecular identifiers. From the PCR reads, TCRdb called clonotypes with MiXCR, one entry per CDR3 protein. The table shows 500,000 to 750,000 distinct CDR3 sequences, with 20% to 30% occurring only once. Germline V gives CDR1 DFQATT, CDR2 SNEGSKA (reference sequence). Trimming cost V 5 bases and J 4 bases; bases outside gene matches: 13. The CDR3 spans 17 residues. This clonotype appeared a few times. Its antigen is still unknown. Points from the study as a whole: Surviving recipient T cells and thymic progenitors underlay high day-60 TCRbeta diversity in some patients. T-cell numbers and diversity one year post-transplant derived largely from freshly generated T cells. After transplant, at about two months, alpha-beta T cells were reportedly derived from several hundred expanded graft clones.

This sequence originates from a boy under two years old with Wiskott-Aldrich syndrome, due to receive a stem cell transplant. This chain uses TRBV20-1 with TRBJ2-5, with 13 bases aligning to TRBD2. The specimen was PBMCs, collected before TCRalphabeta/CD19-depleted stem cell transplant. For the CDR3, the DNA is TGCAGTGCTTCTCCAATTAAGCGACTAGCGGGAGGAGAGACCCAGTACTTC. Translation gives CSASPIKRLAGGETQYF.